Listed below are T cell receptor beta chains from one sample, sequenced in a study of a mutant IDH1 vaccine in newly diagnosed glioma. These receptors have no identified antigens. Libraries were prepared by immunoSEQ multiplex PCR; TCRdb keeps only in-frame clonotypes and omits some of them. The table lists roughly 60,000 clones, around 84% of them singletons. Sequenced here: PBMCs, sampled from a glioma patient whose treatment included an IDH1 peptide vaccine. Receptors originate from a man aged 30 to 39 with glioma. Each CDR3 is given with its conserved first and last residue. The D gene is left open where the match is weak. Expanded clones get a size class; other rows say once, few or many, or leave the size out.

NA,TRBJ2-7,TRBV7-8,NA,TGTGCCAGCAGCTTAGTGTTCGGAGCAGGGCCTAGCTCCTACGAGCAGTACTTC,CASSLVFGAGPSSYEQYF
TRBD1,TRBJ1-6,TRBV5-5,NA,TGTGCCAGCAGCTCGAGCGGGACAGGGGGTAATTCACCCCTCCACTTT,CASSSSGTGGNSPLHF
NA,TRBJ2-3,TRBV6-4,once,TGTGCCAGCAATGGACGGTTTACGCAGTATTTT,CASNGRFTQYF
NA,TRBJ2-1,TRBV19,NA,TGTGCCAGTACCAGGGGGGACATCGCCTACAATGAGCAGTTCTTC,CASTRGDIAYNEQFF
NA,TRBJ2-5,TRBV2,NA,TGTGCCAGCAGTGACCTTGGGTCCGGGGAGACCCAGTACTTC,CASSDLGSGETQYF
NA,TRBJ1-2,TRBV7-2,once,TGTGCCAGCAGCTTTACCTCGGGACCCTCTTATGGCTACACCTTC,CASSFTSGPSYGYTF
NA,TRBJ1-2,TRBV4-1,NA,TGCGCCAGCAGCCCTCAAGGCCCTCCCGCTTATGGCTACACCTTC,CASSPQGPPAYGYTF
NA,TRBJ1-6,TRBV5-5,NA,TGTGCCAGCAGCGGGGAGTTAGGGTCCTATAATTCACCCCTCCACTTT,CASSGELGSYNSPLHF
TRBD1,TRBJ2-3,TRBV6-1,NA,TGTGCCAGCAGTGGGGCGACAGGGGAAGCAGATACGCAGTATTTT,CASSGATGEADTQYF
NA,TRBJ2-1,TRBV7-9,NA,TGTGCCAGCAGCTTAGGGAATGCGCGAGGTCAAACACCGCAGTTCTTC,CASSLGNARGQTPQFF
TRBD1,TRBJ1-4,TRBV6-1,NA,TGTGCCAGCAGTGCACTCCCGGGACAGCAGAATGAAAAACTGTTTTTT,CASSALPGQQNEKLFF
NA,TRBJ2-1,TRBV28,NA,TGTGCCAGCAGTCCAATGGCGGGGCCTTACAATGAGCAGTTCTTC,CASSPMAGPYNEQFF
NA,TRBJ2-1,TRBV2,NA,TGTGCCTCGCAGGCCAATGAGCAGTTCTTC,CASQANEQFF
NA,TRBJ2-5,TRBV5-4,NA,TGTGCCAGCAGCTTCCGGGCGGCTCAAGAGACCCAGTACTTC,CASSFRAAQETQYF
NA,TRBJ2-1,TRBV6-5,NA,TGTGCCAGCAGCCCGGGTGCTGAGCAGTTCTTC,CASSPGAEQFF
NA,TRBJ2-7,TRBV6-1,NA,TGTGCCAGCTGGGGGCTCTCCGAAACCTACGAGCAGTACTTC,CASWGLSETYEQYF
NA,TRBJ2-7,TRBV19,NA,TGTGCCAGTAGTATCTTCATAAACAGCGCCTACGAGCAGTACTTC,CASSIFINSAYEQYF
NA,TRBJ2-2,TRBV7-2,few,TGTGCCAGCAGCTTTAACGGGCGCACGAACACCGGGGAGCTGTTTTTT,CASSFNGRTNTGELFF
NA,TRBJ1-6,TRBV23-1,NA,TGCGCCAGCAGTCGAGGGCCGTACTATAATTCACCCCTCCACTTT,CASSRGPYYNSPLHF
TRBD1,TRBJ1-2,TRBV19,once,TGTGCCAGTAGTATATATACAGGGGACGCCTATGGCTACACCTTC,CASSIYTGDAYGYTF
TRBD1,TRBJ2-7,TRBV6-5,NA,TGTGCCAGCAGTTATATAAAACAGGGGAACTACGAGCAGTACTTC,CASSYIKQGNYEQYF
NA,TRBJ2-7,TRBV4-1,NA,TGCGCCAGCAGCCAAGAAGGTTGGGACGAGCAGTACTTC,CASSQEGWDEQYF
NA,TRBJ1-1,TRBV5-8,NA,TGTGCCAGCAGTTTTCTTGCGGGGGACACTGAAGCTTTCTTT,CASSFLAGDTEAFF
NA,TRBJ2-1,TRBV18,once,TGTGCCAGCTCACCGGGGGCTAGCGGACCTTACAATGAGCAGTTCTTC,CASSPGASGPYNEQFF
NA,TRBJ2-2,TRBV4-1,few,TGCGCCAGCAGCCAGGCCGGACAGAAGAACACCGGGGAGCTGTTTTTT,CASSQAGQKNTGELFF
NA,TRBJ2-3,TRBV6-1,NA,TGTGCCAGCAGTGAGGGTCTCTATACGGCTCGGACGCAGTATTTT,CASSEGLYTARTQYF
TRBD1,TRBJ2-6,TRBV11-2,NA,TGTGCCAGCAGCTACTCGACGGGACAGCTCTCTGGGGCCAACGTCCTGACTTTC,CASSYSTGQLSGANVLTF
NA,TRBJ2-5,TRBV19,NA,TGTGCCAGTAGTATAATTAGGGAAGAGACCCAGTACTTC,CASSIIREETQYF
NA,TRBJ1-2,TRBV28,NA,TGTGCCAGCAGTTCCCTGCAGTATGCGGTATATGGCTACACCTTC,CASSSLQYAVYGYTF
NA,TRBJ2-7,TRBV5-6,NA,TGTGCCAGCAGCTTGATGGGGGTGGTTCACGAGCAGTACTTC,CASSLMGVVHEQYF
NA,TRBJ1-5,TRBV15,once,TGTGCCACCAGCAGAGAGGACGGAAATCAGCCCCAGCATTTT,CATSREDGNQPQHF
NA,TRBJ2-2,TRBV28,NA,TGTGCCAGCAGCTTCGGAGGCGCCGGGGAGCTGTTTTTT,CASSFGGAGELFF
TRBD1,TRBJ1-4,TRBV5-8,few,TGTGCCAGCAGCCCGGGACAGGGAGGTGAAAAACTGTTTTTT,CASSPGQGGEKLFF
NA,TRBJ1-1,TRBV6-5,NA,TGTGCCAGCAGTCCGCACGGGGGGCCGGTAGCTTTCTTT,CASSPHGGPVAFF
NA,TRBJ1-4,TRBV29-1,few,TGCAGCGGGCACCTCGGGACCGGGATTAATGAAAAACTGTTTTTT,CSGHLGTGINEKLFF
TRBD1,TRBJ1-2,TRBV2,once,TGTGCCAGCAGCGCCGGGACAGGGGTTGGTGGCTACACCTTC,CASSAGTGVGGYTF
TRBD1,TRBJ2-4,TRBV6-5,NA,TGTGCCAGCAGTAGTGGGACAGCAGTAAACATTCAGTACTTC,CASSSGTAVNIQYF
NA,TRBJ1-5,TRBV5-6,NA,TGTGCCAGCAGCTCAAATCAGGGTAGGCACAATCAGCCCCAGCATTTT,CASSSNQGRHNQPQHF
NA,TRBJ2-1,TRBV19,NA,TGTGCCAGTAGTTCCCCAAGACAGAGGGGGGGCAATGAGCAGTTCTTC,CASSSPRQRGGNEQFF
NA,TRBJ1-1,TRBV5-1,NA,TGCGCCAGCAGCTTGCCTCCGGGGACCGTGGATACTGAAGCTTTCTTT,CASSLPPGTVDTEAFF